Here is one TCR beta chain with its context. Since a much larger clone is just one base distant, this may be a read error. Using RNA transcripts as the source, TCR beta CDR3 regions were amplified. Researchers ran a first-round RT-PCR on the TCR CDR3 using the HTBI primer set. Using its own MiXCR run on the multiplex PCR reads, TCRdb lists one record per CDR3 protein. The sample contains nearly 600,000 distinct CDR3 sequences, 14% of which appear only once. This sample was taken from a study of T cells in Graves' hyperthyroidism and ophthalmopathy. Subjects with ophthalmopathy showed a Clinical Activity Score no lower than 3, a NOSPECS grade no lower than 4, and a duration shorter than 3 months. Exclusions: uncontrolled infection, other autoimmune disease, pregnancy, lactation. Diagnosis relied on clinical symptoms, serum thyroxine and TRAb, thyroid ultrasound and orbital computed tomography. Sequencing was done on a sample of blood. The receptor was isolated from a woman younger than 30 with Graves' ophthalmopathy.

The CDR3 coding sequence is TGTGCCAGCAGCCACGCCGGACTAGTGGGTACCGAGCAGTACTTC. Amino acid sequence: CASSHAGLVGTEQYF. The rearrangement joins TRBV11-3 to TRBJ2-7, with 7 bases aligning to TRBD2. J gave up 6 bases and V 5 bases, and 13 bases lay outside the gene matches. The CDR3 contains 15 residues. The germline V gene has CDR1 SGHNT and CDR2 YENEEA.